The 6 T cell receptor beta chains presented below share a single source sample, sequenced in a study of blood T cell repertoires in COVID-19. Sequencing used immunoSEQ multiplex PCR; TCRdb keeps in-frame clones, though not all of them. Here the sample spans over 25,000 clones, 65% to 90% being singletons. Sample: peripheral blood. Every receptor here comes from a woman in her sixties or seventies with active COVID-19.

The CDR3: CASSPPTPTGQETQYF. The CDR3 DNA sequence: TGTGCCAGTAGCCCGCCGACTCCGACGGGCCAAGAGACCCAGTACTTC. This chain links TRBV19 with TRBJ2-5; no clear D. The CDR3 length is 16 residues. The ends were cut back, 6 bases at V and 1 base at J, with 18 bases in the middle. CDR1 and CDR2 from the germline V gene are LNHDA and SQIVND (reference sequence).

This chain joins TRBV5-6 and TRBJ2-7; D gene unclear. CDR1 and CDR2 from the germline V gene are SGHDT and YYEEEE. The CDR3 sequence is 11 residues long. Trimming pared 4 bases from V and 5 bases from J, leaving 7 bases between. CDR3 DNA: TGTGCCAGCAGCAATCTTGACGAGCAGTACTTC. Translated: CASSNLDEQYF.

This clone was seen a few times. The rearrangement joins TRBV6-5 to TRBJ2-7; D perhaps matches TRBD2 (6 bases). This CDR3 has 14 amino acids. V lost 6 bases and J 0 bases, leaving 12 bases between the germline ends. Per germline, CDR1 MNHEY and CDR2 SVGAGI. CDR3 residues: CASRDYQSSYEQYF. The CDR3 bases are TGTGCCAGCAGGGACTACCAGTCCTCCTACGAGCAGTACTTC.

This clone showed up just once. The chain combines TRBV7-8 with TRBJ2-5, with TRBD1 identical over 10 bases. Germline-derived CDR1 and CDR2 are SGHVS and FQNEAQ. Trimming at V came to 5 bases and at J to 3 bases, leaving 9 bases not matched to a gene. The CDR3 totals 16 residues. The CDR3 protein is CASSPPGQGWEETQYF. The CDR3 DNA is TGTGCCAGCAGCCCCCCGGGACAGGGGTGGGAAGAGACCCAGTACTTC.

The chain carries TRBV7-2 and TRBJ1-6; D remains unclear. CDR1 SGHTA and CDR2 FQGNSA come from the germline V gene. This CDR3 comprises 15 residues. The V end lost 0 bases, the J end lost 8 bases, and 11 bases lay between the germline ends. The CDR3 reads CASSLAPGEYSPLHF. For the CDR3, the DNA is TGTGCCAGCAGCTTAGCGCCGGGTGAATATTCACCCCTCCACTTT.

The gene calls are TRBV6-6 and TRBJ2-3; TRBD2 aligns across 11 bases. Germline values: CDR1 MNHNY, CDR2 SVGAGI (reference sequence). The CDR3 totals 14 residues. The V and J ends lost 7 bases and 3 bases, in that order; junction bases with no gene match: 3. The CDR3 DNA follows: TGTGCCAGCACCTGGACTAGCGGGACAGATACGCAGTATTTT. Translation gives CASTWTSGTDTQYF.